Below are 7 T cell receptor beta chains sequenced from a single sample in a study of CD8 T cells in Susac syndrome. Reverse transcription of roughly 0.45 to 1 ug RNA used random hexamers. MiXCR, applied by TCRdb to the immunoSEQ multiplex PCR reads, yields one record per CDR3 protein. The table includes approximately 150,000 distinct CDR3 sequences, roughly 94% detected once. Sequencing input: CD4+ T cells from PBMCs. The source is a human donor in good health.

The genes are TRBV28 and TRBJ2-1; TRBD2 matches 7 bases. The junction had 5 bases not matched to a gene; V was cut back by 8 bases and J by 4 bases. Germline-derived CDR1 and CDR2 are MDHEN and SYDVKM. The CDR3 length is 13 residues. The CDR3 here is CASAIAGYNEQFF. The CDR3 nucleotides read TGTGCCAGCGCGATAGCGGGTTACAATGAGCAGTTCTTC.

The chain combines TRBV25-1 with TRBJ1-3, with unresolved D. Germline values: CDR1 MGHDK, CDR2 SYGVNS. Trimming cost V 6 bases and J 1 base, with 7 bases left between them. This CDR3 spans 13 amino acids. The CDR3: CASRPRSGNTIYF. CDR3 DNA sequence: TGTGCCAGCAGGCCGAGATCTGGAAACACCATATATTTT.

The rearrangement uses TRBV11-2 and TRBJ2-3; D call uncertain. This CDR3 has 13 residues. V was cut by 5 bases and J by 4 bases, with 10 bases left in between. Germline CDR1 and CDR2: SGHAT and FQNNGV. The CDR3: CASSARSADTQYF. In DNA form, the CDR3 reads TGTGCCAGCAGCGCCCGGAGCGCAGATACGCAGTATTTT.

The CDR3 DNA sequence: TGTGCCAGCAGTTTTCCCAGGGACAGGAGCACAGATACGCAGTATTTT. This gives the protein CASSFPRDRSTDTQYF. This chain links TRBV28 with TRBJ2-3, with 8 bases matching TRBD1. Per the germline V gene, CDR1 is MDHEN and CDR2 is SYDVKM. V lost 3 bases to trimming and J lost 0 bases; unmatched junction nucleotides: 5. This CDR3 is built from 16 residues.

The V call is TRBV6-5, the J call TRBJ1-3; D uncertain. Germline CDR1 and CDR2: MNHEY and SVGAGI. V was trimmed by 7 bases and J by 0 bases, leaving 7 bases between them. The length of the CDR3 is 13 residues. CDR3 residues: CASKAISGNTIYF. The CDR3 coding sequence is TGTGCCAGCAAAGCGATCTCTGGAAACACCATATATTTT.

The V and J genes are TRBV2 and TRBJ2-4; D not certain. The CDR3 totals 12 residues. Germline V gives CDR1 SNHLY, CDR2 FYNNEI. Trimming removed 7 bases from V and 7 bases from J, with 11 bases in between. The CDR3 reads CASNEETNIQYF. CDR3 coding DNA: TGTGCCAGCAACGAAGAAACGAACATTCAGTACTTC.

The rearrangement joins TRBV6-1 to TRBJ2-5, with 12 bases identical to TRBD2. Germline V gene sequence: CDR1 MNHNS, CDR2 SASEGT. Trimming removed 2 bases from V and 3 bases from J; junction bases left unmatched: 1. This CDR3 is 15 amino acids long. The CDR3 loop reads CASSEWTSGKETQYF. The CDR3 DNA reads as TGTGCCAGCAGTGAATGGACTAGCGGGAAAGAGACCCAGTACTTC.